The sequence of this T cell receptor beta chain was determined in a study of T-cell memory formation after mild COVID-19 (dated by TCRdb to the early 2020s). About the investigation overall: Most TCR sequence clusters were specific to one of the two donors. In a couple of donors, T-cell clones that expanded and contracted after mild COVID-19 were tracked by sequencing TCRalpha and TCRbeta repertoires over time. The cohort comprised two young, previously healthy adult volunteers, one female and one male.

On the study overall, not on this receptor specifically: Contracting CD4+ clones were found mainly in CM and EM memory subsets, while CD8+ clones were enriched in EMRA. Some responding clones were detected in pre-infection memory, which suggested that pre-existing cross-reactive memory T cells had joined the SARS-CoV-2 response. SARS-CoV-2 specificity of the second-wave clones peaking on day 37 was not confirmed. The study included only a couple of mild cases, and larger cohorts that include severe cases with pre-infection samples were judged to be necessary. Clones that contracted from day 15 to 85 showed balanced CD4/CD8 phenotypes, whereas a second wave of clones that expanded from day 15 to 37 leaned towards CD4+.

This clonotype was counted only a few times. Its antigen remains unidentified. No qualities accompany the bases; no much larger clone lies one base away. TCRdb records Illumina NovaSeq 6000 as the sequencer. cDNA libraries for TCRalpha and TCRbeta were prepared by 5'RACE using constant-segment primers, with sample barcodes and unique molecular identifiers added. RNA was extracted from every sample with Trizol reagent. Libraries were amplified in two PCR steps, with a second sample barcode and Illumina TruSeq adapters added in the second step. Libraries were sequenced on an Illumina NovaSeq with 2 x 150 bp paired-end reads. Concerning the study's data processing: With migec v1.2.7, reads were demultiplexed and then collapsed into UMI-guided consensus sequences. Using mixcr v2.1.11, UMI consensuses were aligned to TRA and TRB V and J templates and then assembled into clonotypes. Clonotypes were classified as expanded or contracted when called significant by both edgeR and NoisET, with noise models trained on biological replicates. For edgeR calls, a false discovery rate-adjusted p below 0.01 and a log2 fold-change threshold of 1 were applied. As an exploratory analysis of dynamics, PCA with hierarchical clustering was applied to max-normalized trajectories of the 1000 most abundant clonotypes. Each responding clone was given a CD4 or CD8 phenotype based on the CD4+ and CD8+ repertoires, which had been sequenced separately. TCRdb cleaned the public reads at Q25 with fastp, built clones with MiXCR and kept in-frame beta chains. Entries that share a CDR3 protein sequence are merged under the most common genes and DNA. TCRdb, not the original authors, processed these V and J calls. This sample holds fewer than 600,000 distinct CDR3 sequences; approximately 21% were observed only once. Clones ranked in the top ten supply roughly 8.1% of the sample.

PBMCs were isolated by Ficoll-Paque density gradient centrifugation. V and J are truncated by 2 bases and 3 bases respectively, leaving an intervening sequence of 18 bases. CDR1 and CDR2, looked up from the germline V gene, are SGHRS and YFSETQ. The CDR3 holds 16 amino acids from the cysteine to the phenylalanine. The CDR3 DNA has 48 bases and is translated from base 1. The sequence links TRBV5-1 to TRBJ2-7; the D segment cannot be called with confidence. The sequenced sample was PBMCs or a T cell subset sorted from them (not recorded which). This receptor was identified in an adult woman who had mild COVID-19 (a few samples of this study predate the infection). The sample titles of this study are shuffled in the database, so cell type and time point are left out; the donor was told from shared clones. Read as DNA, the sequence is TGCGCCAGCAGCTTCGCTGTGAAAGACACGGGCTACGAGCAGTACTTC. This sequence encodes CASSFAVKDTGYEQYF.